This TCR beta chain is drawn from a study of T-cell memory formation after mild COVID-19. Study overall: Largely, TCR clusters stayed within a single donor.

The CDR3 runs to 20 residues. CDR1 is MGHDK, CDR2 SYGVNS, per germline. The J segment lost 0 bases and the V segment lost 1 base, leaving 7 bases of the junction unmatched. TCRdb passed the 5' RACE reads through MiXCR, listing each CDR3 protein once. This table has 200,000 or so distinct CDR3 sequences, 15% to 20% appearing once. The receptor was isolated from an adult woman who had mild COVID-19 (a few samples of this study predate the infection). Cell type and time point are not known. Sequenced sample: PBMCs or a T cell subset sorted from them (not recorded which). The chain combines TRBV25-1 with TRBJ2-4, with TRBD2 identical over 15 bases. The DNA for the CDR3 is TGTGCCAGCAGTGAATCCCAAGGACTAGCGGGAGGGCTAGCCAAAAACATTCAGTACTTC. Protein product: CASSESQGLAGGLAKNIQYF.